This TCR beta chain was identified in a study of T cell repertoires in cytomegalovirus infection. As for the study in general: From public TCR beta signatures came an indication of both CMV infection and matching HLA type. General observations from the study: In two of eight donors, the top clonotype was HLA-C-restricted CMV-specific.

Comment on this clonotype: As yet, its antigen is unknown.

TCRdb re-analysed the reads in MiXCR, keeping a single row per CDR3 protein. The sample holds about 740,000 distinct CDR3 sequences, 35% seen once. Trimming cost V 4 bases and J 1 base; bases outside gene matches: 3. The CDR3 totals 15 residues. Germline lookup yields CDR1 SGHTA and CDR2 FQGNSA. V is TRBV7-2 and J is TRBJ1-5; 8 bases agree with TRBD1. Source material: PBMCs. The TCR comes from a human donor in good health (CMV status not recorded). Some clones in this sample may be carry-over from other donors' samples. CDR3 protein: CASSWTGTSNQPQHF. The CDR3 nucleotides read TGTGCCAGCAGCTGGACAGGGACAAGCAATCAGCCCCAGCATTTT.